Listed here is a single T cell receptor beta chain. CDR3 length: 15 amino acids. Germline CDR1 is MDHEN and CDR2 is SYDVKM. Trimming cost V 6 bases and J 5 bases, with 19 bases left between them. As handled by the study authors: Estimates of nucleated cell counts were drawn from the amplification of reference gene primers. Sequenced by immunoSEQ multiplex PCR; TCRdb stores in-frame clones only, minus some. The V and J calls and clone size are taken from that table; D and trimming were inferred from the DNA. Here the sample spans over 85,000 clones, roughly four fifths being singletons. The data originate from a study of blood T cell repertoires in COVID-19. Study context: There were acute and convalescent COVID-19 samples, and they came from the United States, Italy and Spain.

The chain joins TRBV28 to TRBJ1-2, with D uncertain. Sequencing was done on a sample of peripheral blood. The receptor was derived from an older woman with acute or convalescent COVID-19. The CDR3 coding sequence is TGTGCCAGCAGCCAAGGTAGCTCCAGCTATTATGGCTACACCTTC. Translated, it gives CASSQGSSSYYGYTF.